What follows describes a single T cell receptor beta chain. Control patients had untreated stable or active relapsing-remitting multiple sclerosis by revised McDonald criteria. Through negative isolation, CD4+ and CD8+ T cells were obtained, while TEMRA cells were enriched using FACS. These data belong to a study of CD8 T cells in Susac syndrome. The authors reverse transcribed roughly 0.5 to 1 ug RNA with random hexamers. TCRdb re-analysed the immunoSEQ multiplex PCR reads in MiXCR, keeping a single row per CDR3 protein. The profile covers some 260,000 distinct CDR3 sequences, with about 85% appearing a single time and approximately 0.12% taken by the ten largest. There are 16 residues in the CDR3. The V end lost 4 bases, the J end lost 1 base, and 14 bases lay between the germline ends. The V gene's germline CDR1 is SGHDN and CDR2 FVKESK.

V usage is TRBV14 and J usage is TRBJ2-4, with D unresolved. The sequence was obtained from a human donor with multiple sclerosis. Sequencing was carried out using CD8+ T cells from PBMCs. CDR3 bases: TGTGCCAGCAGCCCACAGTTCGGAAACGCCAAAAACATTCAGTACTTC. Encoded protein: CASSPQFGNAKNIQYF. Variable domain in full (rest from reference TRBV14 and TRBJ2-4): EAGVTQFPSHSVIEKGQTVTLRCDPISGHDNLYWYRRVMGKEIKFLLHFVKESKQDESGMPNNRFLAERTGGTYSTLKVQPAELEDSGVYFCASSPQFGNAKNIQYFGAGTRLSVL.